What follows are 19 T cell receptor beta chains derived from one specimen sequenced in a study of shared clonotypes between healthy human individuals. The data were produced by immunoSEQ multiplex PCR, yet TCRdb's version contains in-frame clones alone and is incomplete. Here the sample spans about 990,000 clones, around 78% being singletons. Sequencing used memory CD4+ T cells from PBMCs. Subset denoted: CD45RA-negative fraction. These receptors came from a man aged 18 to 35 in good health. Some clones in this sample may be carry-over from other donors' samples.

This sequence joins TRBV21-1 and TRBJ2-3; the table's D call of TRBD2 was not tested on the DNA. TRBV21-1 is a pseudogene locus. CDR3 length: 16 amino acids. The CDR3 here is CASKPSSGRAEDTQYF. The CDR3 coding sequence is TGTGCCAGCAAGCCAAGTAGCGGGAGGGCCGAAGATACGCAGTATTTT.

This clone occurred a few times. This chain joins TRBV4-1 and TRBJ1-4; the D is unclear. Germline CDR1 and CDR2: MGHRA and YSYEKL. V gave up 1 base and J gave up 9 bases, with 6 bases separating them. The CDR3 loop spans 12 amino acids. The CDR3 nucleotides read TGCGCCAGCAGCCAAGTGGGGAAAAAACTGTTTTTT. The encoded protein is CASSQVGKKLFF.

J is TRBJ2-7 and V is TRBV6-1, with TRBD2 identical over 8 bases. The CDR3 spans 18 residues. CDR1 and CDR2 from the germline V gene are MNHNS and SASEGT. Trimming took 4 bases from V and 0 from J; bases not matched to a gene: 14. CDR3 residues: CASSVRYVSGVSSYEQYF. CDR3 nucleotide sequence: TGTGCCAGCAGTGTTAGATACGTTAGCGGGGTAAGCTCCTACGAGCAGTACTTC.

V gene TRBV19 combines with J gene TRBJ2-1; 9 bases fit TRBD2. Trimming at V came to 7 bases and at J to 0 bases, leaving 7 bases not matched to a gene. The CDR3 has 16 residues. The germline CDR1 and CDR2 sequences are LNHDA and SQIVND (reference sequence). The chain's CDR3 is CASNGGRASSYNEQFF. In nucleotides, the CDR3 is TGTGCCAGTAACGGCGGGAGGGCGAGCTCCTACAATGAGCAGTTCTTC. Supplemented by reference TRBV19 and TRBJ2-1, the full variable domain reads DGGITQSPKYLFRKEGQNVTLSCEQNLNHDAMYWYRQDPGQGLRLIYYSQIVNDFQKGDIAEGYSVSREKKESFPLTVTSAQKNPTAFYLCASNGGRASSYNEQFFGPGTRLTVL.

This clone showed up just once. The V gene is TRBV4-1, the J gene TRBJ2-6, with 8 bases fitting TRBD1. The CDR3 is made up of 15 amino acids. CDR1 MGHRA and CDR2 YSYEKL come from the germline V gene. Trimming cost V 5 bases and J 2 bases; bases outside gene matches: 2. The CDR3 coding sequence is TGCGCCAGCAGCGCACAGGGGGCTGGGGCCAACGTCCTGACTTTC. Its translation is CASSAQGAGANVLTF.

V usage is TRBV29-1 and J usage is TRBJ2-3, with 11 positions matching TRBD2. The CDR3 sequence is 14 residues long. CDR1 and CDR2 from the germline V gene are SQVTM and ANQGSEA. V dropped 7 bases and J dropped 2; count of bases not matched to a gene: 5. For the CDR3, the DNA is TGCAGCGACATAGCGGGAGGGTACACAGATACGCAGTATTTT. It translates to CSDIAGGYTDTQYF.

The chain joins TRBV29-1 to TRBJ1-3; no firm D call. Germline V lookup: CDR1 SQVTM, CDR2 ANQGSEA. Trimming took off 0 bases at V and 4 bases at J, with 13 bases between the two ends. The CDR3 totals 15 residues. CDR3 sequence (DNA): TGCAGCGTTGAAGATCCGAGGCCGGGAGGAAACACCATATATTTT. It yields the protein CSVEDPRPGGNTIYF.

This clone has more than one count but fewer than ten. This chain links TRBV6-6 with TRBJ2-7; TRBD2 matches at 7 bases. CDR1 MNHNY and CDR2 SVGAGI come from the germline V gene (reference sequence). The CDR3 is 14 amino acids. The ends lost 4 bases at V and 2 bases at J; junction bases unmatched: 5. The CDR3 DNA reads TGTGCCAGCAGTTCCTGGACTAGTACCTACGAGCAGTACTTC. Translated: CASSSWTSTYEQYF.

The rearrangement joins TRBV9 to TRBJ2-4; D is possibly TRBD2 (5 bases). The CDR3 is 15 residues long. The germline V gene encodes CDR1 SGDLS and CDR2 YYNGEE. The V gene lost 0 bases and the J gene lost 5 bases, with 12 bases spanning the gap. CDR3 in DNA: TGTGCCAGCAGCGTAGATCGAGGGCCGGAAAACATTCAGTACTTC. This gives the protein CASSVDRGPENIQYF.

This chain joins TRBV7-3 and TRBJ1-2; perhaps TRBD1 as D (6 bases). Deletions cut 4 bases from V and 2 bases from J, with 23 bases between. This CDR3 has 18 residues. Germline assignment: CDR1 SGHTA and CDR2 FQGTGA. The CDR3 nucleotides read TGTGCCAGCAGCTCTCTCAGACAGGCCCCCGAGGGAAACTATGGCTACACCTTC. Protein: CASSSLRQAPEGNYGYTF.

The chain recombines TRBV28 with TRBJ2-5; 7 positions agree with TRBD1. Germline V lookup: CDR1 MDHEN, CDR2 SYDVKM. With 6 bases clipped from V and 5 bases from J, the junction kept 12 bases outside the gene matches. The length of the CDR3 is 15 residues. The CDR3 is CASSPGAIRGETQYF. The CDR3 bases are TGTGCCAGCAGCCCAGGGGCCATCAGGGGGGAGACCCAGTACTTC.

The chain is built from TRBV7-9 and TRBJ2-7; TRBD2 might be the D (5 bases). Germline-derived CDR1 and CDR2 are SEHNR and FQNEAQ (reference sequence). The germline V and J ends were trimmed by 5 bases and 5 bases, with 13 bases remaining between them. The CDR3 is 13 amino acids. The CDR3 reads CASSPLGSHEQYF. The CDR3, as DNA: TGTGCCAGCAGCCCTCTGGGGAGCCACGAGCAGTACTTC.

The chain links TRBV6-1 to TRBJ2-5, with D unclear. CDR1 is MNHNS, CDR2 SASEGT, per germline. V lost 5 bases to trimming and J lost 5 bases, with 3 bases between them. This CDR3 has 10 amino acids. CDR3 bases: TGTGCCAGCAGTCGGGAGACCCAGTACTTC. Translated, it gives CASSRETQYF.

The chain employs TRBV2 and TRBJ2-7, with 14 positions matching TRBD2. This CDR3 contains 15 residues. V trimming: 8 bases; J trimming: 4 bases; junction bases outside the gene matches: 7. Germline V gene data show CDR1 as SNHLY and CDR2 as FYNNEI. CDR3 loop: CASGAGTSGSYEQYF. The CDR3 bases are TGTGCCAGCGGGGCCGGGACTAGCGGGAGTTACGAGCAGTACTTC.

The gene calls are TRBV5-1 and TRBJ1-1; D call uncertain. The length of the CDR3 is 15 residues. CDR1 is SGHRS, CDR2 YFSETQ, per germline. V was shortened by 0 bases and J by 0 bases, with 9 bases between the two germline ends. The CDR3 DNA follows: TGCGCCAGCAGCTTGGAACCGGGGATGAACACTGAAGCTTTCTTT. It codes for CASSLEPGMNTEAFF.

The chain combines TRBV7-2 with TRBJ2-7; TRBD2 matches at 7 bases. Germline V CDR1 and CDR2: SGHTA, FQGNSA. There are 17 residues in the CDR3. Trimming at V came to 5 bases and at J to 3 bases, leaving 16 bases not matched to a gene. The CDR3: CASSVGGGRAKIYEQYF. In DNA form, the CDR3 reads TGTGCCAGCAGCGTTGGGGGTGGGAGGGCCAAAATCTACGAGCAGTACTTC.

The sample holds a few counts of this clone. The chain is built from TRBV13 and TRBJ2-7, with D tentatively TRBD1 or TRBD2 (6 bases each). Germline CDR1 PRHDT, CDR2 FYEKMQ (reference sequence). V was shortened by 2 bases and J by 2 bases, with 19 bases between the two germline ends. The CDR3 runs 17 residues. The CDR3, as DNA: TGTGCCAGCAGCTTATCCCCCGGGGGAGGACAGACCTACGAGCAGTACTTC. It codes for CASSLSPGGGQTYEQYF.

This chain joins TRBV7-8 and TRBJ1-4; no reliable D call. Germline CDR1 SGHVS, CDR2 FQNEAQ. The CDR3 extends over 14 amino acids. Trimming removed 4 bases from V and 8 bases from J, with 14 bases in between. DNA of the CDR3: TGTGCCAGCAGCTCCGGATCGTTGGTGGAAAAACTGTTTTTT. Protein sequence: CASSSGSLVEKLFF.

This chain connects TRBV27 to TRBJ2-1, with D hard to call. Germline V lookup: CDR1 MNHEY, CDR2 SMNVEV (reference sequence). This CDR3 comprises 15 residues. Trimming cost V 3 bases and J 0 bases, with 9 bases left between them. CDR3: CASSFTPHSYNEQFF. The CDR3 bases are TGTGCCAGCAGTTTTACCCCCCACTCCTACAATGAGCAGTTCTTC.